This TCR beta chain was sequenced for a study of T cells in Graves' hyperthyroidism and ophthalmopathy. This CDR3 has 16 amino acids. V dropped 4 bases and J dropped 1; count of bases not matched to a gene: 5. Germline assignment: CDR1 SGHKS and CDR2 YYEKEE (reference sequence). The sample of blood was obtained at first hyperthyroidism diagnosis (before any ophthalmopathy symptoms). The authors obtained PBMCs from about 9.5 ml of fresh peripheral blood. Amplified TCR beta CDR3 regions came from RNA transcripts. In the first-round RT-PCR of the TCR CDR3, the HTBI primer set was used. Using its own MiXCR run on the multiplex PCR reads, TCRdb lists one record per CDR3 protein. The repertoire holds under 450,000 distinct CDR3 sequences, with about 13% as singletons. This clonotype was recorded a few times.

The origin of this receptor is a young man with Graves' hyperthyroidism that later progressed to Graves' ophthalmopathy. The chain links TRBV5-5 to TRBJ2-4; 10 nucleotides agree with TRBD1. The source material was blood. The CDR3: CASSPGTGAAKNIQYF. The CDR3 DNA follows: TGTGCCAGCAGCCCCGGGACAGGGGCTGCCAAAAACATTCAGTACTTC.